This T cell receptor beta chain comes out of a study of control samples from healthy donors and cancer patients. Here immunoSEQ multiplex PCR was the method, and the copy in TCRdb shows in-frame clones only, minus some. Among approximately 100,000 clones listed, roughly 80% were seen once. CDR1 is PRHDT and CDR2 is FYEKMQ in the germline V gene (reference sequence). This CDR3 has 15 amino acids. The V and J ends lost 2 bases and 6 bases, in that order; junction bases with no gene match: 5. This TCR came from a man between 65 and 79 years old with lung cancer. Source material: PBMCs. V and J are TRBV13 and TRBJ2-1, with TRBD1 matching 9 bases. The CDR3 region has the DNA TGTGCCAGCAGCTTAAGGGGACAGGGAGGCAATGAGCAGTTCTTC. Translated: CASSLRGQGGNEQFF.